In its sample, the clone carrying this T cell receptor beta chain was seen many times. The data were taken from a study of blood T cells in healthy people across ages. Primers used in a second PCR of roughly 6 to 11 cycles were a sample-barcoded 5' primer and a J-beta primer mix. A template-switch adaptor containing 12 random nucleotides labeled each cDNA molecule. TCRdb redid the calling of the 5' RACE reads with MiXCR, one entry per CDR3 protein. The table records around 870,000 distinct CDR3 sequences, about 30% of them present only once. The study isolated at least 6 million PBMCs from each sample. Trimming pared 5 bases from V and 0 bases from J, leaving 8 bases between. The CDR3 extends over 13 amino acids. In germline, CDR1 is MNHEY, CDR2 SVGEGT.

The specimen was blood. The chain joins TRBV6-2 or TRBV6-3 to TRBJ2-7; no clear D gene. This TCR was sampled from an elderly woman in good health. CDR3 nucleotide sequence: TGTGCCAGCAGTACCGTAGTCTCCTACGAGCAGTACTTC. The encoded protein is CASSTVVSYEQYF.